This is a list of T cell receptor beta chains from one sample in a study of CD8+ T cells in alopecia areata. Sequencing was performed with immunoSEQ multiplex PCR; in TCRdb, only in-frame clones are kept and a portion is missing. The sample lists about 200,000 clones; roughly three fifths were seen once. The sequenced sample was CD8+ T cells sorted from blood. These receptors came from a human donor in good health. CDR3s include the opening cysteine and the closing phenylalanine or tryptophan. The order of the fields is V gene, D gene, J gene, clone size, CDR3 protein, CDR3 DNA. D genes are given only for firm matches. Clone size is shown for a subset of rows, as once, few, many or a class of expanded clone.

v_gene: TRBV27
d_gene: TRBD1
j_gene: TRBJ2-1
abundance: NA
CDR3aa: CASSSLQGAYYNEQFF
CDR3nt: TGTGCCAGCAGTAGCCTCCAGGGGGCTTACTACAATGAGCAGTTCTTC

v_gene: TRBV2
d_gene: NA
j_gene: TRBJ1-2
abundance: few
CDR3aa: CASRQGSGVTDGYTF
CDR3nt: TGTGCCAGCAGACAGGGTTCGGGAGTCACAGATGGCTACACCTTC

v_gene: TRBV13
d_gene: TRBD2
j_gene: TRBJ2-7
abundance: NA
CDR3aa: CASSSRLASTYEQYF
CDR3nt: TGTGCCAGCAGCTCCCGACTAGCGTCAACCTACGAGCAGTACTTC

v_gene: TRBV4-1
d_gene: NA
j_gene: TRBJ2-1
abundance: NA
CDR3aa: CASTGANSYNEQFF
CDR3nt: TGCGCCAGCACGGGGGCCAATTCCTACAATGAGCAGTTCTTC

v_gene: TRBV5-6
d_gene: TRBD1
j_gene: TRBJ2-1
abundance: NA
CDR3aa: CASSPTGYDEQFF
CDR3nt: TGTGCCAGCAGCCCGACAGGGTACGATGAGCAGTTCTTC

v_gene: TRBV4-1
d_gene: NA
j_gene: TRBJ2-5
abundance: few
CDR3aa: CASSQESGRETQYF
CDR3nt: TGCGCCAGCAGCCAAGAATCTGGTCGGGAGACCCAGTACTTC

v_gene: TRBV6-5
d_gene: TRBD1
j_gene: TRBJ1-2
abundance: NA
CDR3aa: CASSYSGTGMGYTF
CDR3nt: TGTGCCAGCAGTTACTCCGGGACAGGGATGGGCTACACCTTC

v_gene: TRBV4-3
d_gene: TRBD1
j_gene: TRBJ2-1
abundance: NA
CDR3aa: CASSLGQVEGEQFF
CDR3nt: TGCGCCAGCAGCCTGGGACAGGTAGAGGGTGAGCAGTTCTTC

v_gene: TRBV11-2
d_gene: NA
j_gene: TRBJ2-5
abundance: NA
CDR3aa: CASSLVQGRETQYF
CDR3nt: TGTGCCAGCAGCTTAGTCCAGGGGAGAGAGACCCAGTACTTC

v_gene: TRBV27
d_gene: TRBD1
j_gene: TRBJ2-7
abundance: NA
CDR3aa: CASSLSGQGPYEQYF
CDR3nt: TGTGCCAGCAGTTTATCGGGACAGGGTCCCTACGAGCAGTACTTC

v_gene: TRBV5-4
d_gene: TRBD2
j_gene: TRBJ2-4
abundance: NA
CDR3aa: CASSLAGAGGLNNIQYF
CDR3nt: TGTGCCAGCAGCTTGGCCGGGGCGGGGGGGCTAAATAACATTCAGTACTTC

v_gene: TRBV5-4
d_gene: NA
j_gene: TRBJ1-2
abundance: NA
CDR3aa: CASSLQPYGYTF
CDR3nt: TGTGCCAGCAGCTTGCAGCCCTATGGCTACACCTTC

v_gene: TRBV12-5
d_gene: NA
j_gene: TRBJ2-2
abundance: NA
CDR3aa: CASGSPATGELFF
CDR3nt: TGTGCTAGTGGTTCCCCAGCCACCGGGGAGCTGTTTTTT

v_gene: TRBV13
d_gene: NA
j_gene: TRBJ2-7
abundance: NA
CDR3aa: CASSFTTEVSYEQYF
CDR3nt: TGTGCCAGCAGCTTCACGACGGAGGTCTCCTACGAGCAGTACTTC

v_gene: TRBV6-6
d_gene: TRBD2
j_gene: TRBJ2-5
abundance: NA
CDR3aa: CASSTWTSGGQETQYF
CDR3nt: TGTGCCAGCAGTACCTGGACTAGCGGGGGGCAAGAGACCCAGTACTTC

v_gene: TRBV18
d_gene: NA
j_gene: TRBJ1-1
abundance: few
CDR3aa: CASSQPDLDGAEAFF
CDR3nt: TGTGCCAGCTCACAACCAGACCTTGATGGGGCTGAAGCTTTCTTT

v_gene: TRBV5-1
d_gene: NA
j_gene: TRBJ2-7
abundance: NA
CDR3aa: CASALGTAYEQYF
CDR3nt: TGCGCCAGCGCCTTGGGGACTGCCTACGAGCAGTACTTC

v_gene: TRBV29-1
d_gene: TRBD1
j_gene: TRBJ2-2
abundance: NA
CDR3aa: CSVPGGPTGELFF
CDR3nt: TGCAGCGTCCCAGGGGGTCCCACCGGGGAGCTGTTTTTT

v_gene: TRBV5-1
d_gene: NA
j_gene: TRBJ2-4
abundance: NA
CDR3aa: CASSLTGEKEQNIQYF
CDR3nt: TGCGCCAGCAGCTTGACTGGGGAGAAAGAACAAAACATTCAGTACTTC

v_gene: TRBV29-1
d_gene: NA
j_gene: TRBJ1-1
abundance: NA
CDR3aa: CSVPSPGGSTEAFF
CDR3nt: TGCAGCGTCCCCTCCCCGGGCGGGAGCACTGAAGCTTTCTTT

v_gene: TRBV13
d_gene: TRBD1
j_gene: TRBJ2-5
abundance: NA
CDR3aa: CASSSSGQGGETQYF
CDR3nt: TGTGCCAGCAGCTCCTCGGGACAGGGAGGAGAGACCCAGTACTTC

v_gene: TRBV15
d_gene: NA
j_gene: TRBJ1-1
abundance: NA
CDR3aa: CATIRDIGTEAFF
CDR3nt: TGTGCCACCATTAGGGACATCGGCACTGAAGCTTTCTTT

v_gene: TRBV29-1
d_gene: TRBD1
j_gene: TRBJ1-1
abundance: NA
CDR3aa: CSVEMDRVAEAFF
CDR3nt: TGCAGCGTTGAAATGGACAGGGTGGCTGAAGCTTTCTTT

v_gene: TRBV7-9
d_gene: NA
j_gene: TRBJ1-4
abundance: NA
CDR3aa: CASSEVLREFNEKLFF
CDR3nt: TGTGCCAGCAGCGAAGTCCTCAGGGAGTTTAATGAAAAACTGTTTTTT

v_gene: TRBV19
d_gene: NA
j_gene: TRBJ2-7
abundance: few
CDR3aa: CASSFGQLYEQYF
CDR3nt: TGTGCCAGTTCTTTTGGACAGCTCTACGAGCAGTACTTC

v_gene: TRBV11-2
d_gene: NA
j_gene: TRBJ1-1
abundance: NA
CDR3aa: CAISRGATEAFF
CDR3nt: TGTGCCATCTCTCGAGGGGCCACTGAAGCTTTCTTT

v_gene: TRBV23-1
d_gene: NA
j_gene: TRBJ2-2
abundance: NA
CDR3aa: CASSHRGGPGELFF
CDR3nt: TGCGCCAGCAGCCACAGGGGGGGACCCGGGGAGCTGTTTTTT

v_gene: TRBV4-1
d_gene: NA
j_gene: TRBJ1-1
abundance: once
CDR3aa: CASSQFGNMNTEAFF
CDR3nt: TGCGCCAGCAGCCAATTCGGGAATATGAACACTGAAGCTTTCTTT

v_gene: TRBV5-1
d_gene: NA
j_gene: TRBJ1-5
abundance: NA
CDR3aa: CASSLEGYQPQHF
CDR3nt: TGCGCCAGCAGCTTGGAAGGATATCAGCCCCAGCATTTT

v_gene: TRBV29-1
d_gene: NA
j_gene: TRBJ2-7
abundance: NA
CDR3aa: CSVEETATYEQYF
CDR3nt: TGCAGCGTTGAAGAGACAGCTACCTACGAGCAGTACTTC

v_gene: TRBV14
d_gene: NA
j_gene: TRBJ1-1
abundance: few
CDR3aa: CASSLGVDTEAFF
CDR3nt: TGTGCCAGCAGCCTGGGAGTGGACACTGAAGCTTTCTTT

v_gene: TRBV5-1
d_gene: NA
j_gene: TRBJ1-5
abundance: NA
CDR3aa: CASSLAPGQPQHF
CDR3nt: TGCGCCAGCAGCTTGGCCCCAGGTCAGCCCCAGCATTTT

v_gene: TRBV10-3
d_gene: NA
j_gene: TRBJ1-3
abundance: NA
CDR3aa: CAISGPTGNTIYF
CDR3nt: TGTGCCATCAGTGGCCCAACTGGAAACACCATATATTTT

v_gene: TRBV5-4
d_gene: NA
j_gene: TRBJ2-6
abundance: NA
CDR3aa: CAGSGANVLTF
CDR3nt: TGTGCGGGCTCCGGGGCCAACGTCCTGACTTTC

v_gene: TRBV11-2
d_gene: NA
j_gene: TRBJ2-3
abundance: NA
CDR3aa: CASSFETSYTQYF
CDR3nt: TGTGCCAGCAGCTTCGAAACTTCCTATACGCAGTATTTT

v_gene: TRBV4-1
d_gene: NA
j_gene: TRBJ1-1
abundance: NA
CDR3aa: CASSQILGGSEAFF
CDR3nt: TGCGCCAGCAGCCAGATCCTGGGGGGGTCCGAAGCTTTCTTT

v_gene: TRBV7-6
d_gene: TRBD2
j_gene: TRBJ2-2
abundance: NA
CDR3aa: CASSSLAGGPGELFF
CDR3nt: TGTGCCAGCAGCTCCTTAGCGGGGGGCCCCGGGGAGCTGTTTTTT

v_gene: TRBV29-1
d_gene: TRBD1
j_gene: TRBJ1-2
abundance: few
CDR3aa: CSAPDRGGYTF
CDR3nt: TGCAGCGCCCCGGACAGGGGTGGCTACACCTTC

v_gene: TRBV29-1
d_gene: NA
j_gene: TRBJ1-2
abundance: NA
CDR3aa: CSVQTGGIGYTF
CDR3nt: TGCAGCGTACAGACTGGAGGGATTGGCTACACCTTC

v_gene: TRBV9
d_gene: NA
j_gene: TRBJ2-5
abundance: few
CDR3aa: CASSVAPDQETQYF
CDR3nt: TGTGCCAGCAGCGTAGCCCCGGATCAAGAGACCCAGTACTTC